This T cell receptor beta chain emerged from a study of metastatic and nonmetastatic thyroid tumors. Study-wide background: The study looked at repertoires side by side in blood and in tumor or nodule tissue from malignant and benign thyroid patients. Study conclusions and caveats: Versus benign nodules, malignant thyroid tumors reportedly had significantly higher TCR beta diversity, in blood and tumor.

No treatment of any kind had been given to any patient before thyroid surgery. Original processing notes: A classifier of distant metastasis in papillary thyroid cancer was built from CDR3 differences (across clinicopathological groups). TCRdb re-clonotyped the PCR reads via MiXCR. The V and J calls, along with clone size, are taken from TCRdb and not from the paper's own processing. The data show 100,000 or so clones, approximately 15% seen once. The V and J ends lost 2 bases and 2 bases respectively, with 12 bases between them. Looked up from germline, CDR1 is MDHEN and CDR2 is SYDVKM. The CDR3 sequence is 16 residues long. This clone was picked up many times. Its specificity is not known.

The chain employs TRBV28 and TRBJ2-2; possible D gene TRBD1, 7 bases. The specimen was blood. The receptor comes from a female donor with papillary thyroid cancer or a benign thyroid nodule (not recorded which). Some clones in this sample may be carry-over from other donors' samples. The CDR3 is CASSLARGDNTGELFF. Here the CDR3 DNA reads TGTGCCAGCAGTTTAGCCAGGGGGGATAACACCGGGGAGCTGTTTTTT.